The rows below give T cell receptor beta chains drawn from one sample of a study of cytomegalovirus exposure and HLA in healthy donors. Sequencing used immunoSEQ multiplex PCR; TCRdb keeps in-frame clones, though not all of them. Seen here are approximately 80,000 clones, roughly two thirds observed once, and the top ten hold 16%. The sample comprised PBMCs. These receptors originate from a woman between 40 and 55 years old in good health and CMV-seropositive. Both conserved end residues are part of each CDR3. The D gene is left open where the match is weak. Clone size, where shown, is once, few, many, or a class for clones that have expanded.

TRBJ1-1,TRBV5-6,-,-,TGTGCCAGCAGCCCGGGACAGAACACTGAAGCTTTCTTT,CASSPGQNTEAFF
TRBJ2-7,TRBV11-2,-,TRBD2,TGTGCCAGCAGCCCACTCGGGAGATCTAGCGGGAGCTCCTACGAGCAGTACTTC,CASSPLGRSSGSSYEQYF
TRBJ1-2,TRBV9,few,TRBD1,TGTGCCAGCAGCCTCTCGGACAGGTACGATGGCTACACCTTC,CASSLSDRYDGYTF
TRBJ2-7,TRBV7-5,-,-,TGTGTCAGAAGCCCAGGACTAGCAGGCTCCTACGAGCAGTACTTC,CVRSPGLAGSYEQYF
TRBJ2-2,TRBV5-1,-,TRBD1,TGCGCCAGCAGCACAGGACAGGGAAACACCGGGGAGCTGTTTTTT,CASSTGQGNTGELFF
TRBJ1-2,TRBV7-8,-,-,TGTGCCAGCAGCCGGGGGTCCTATGGCTACACCTTC,CASSRGSYGYTF
TRBJ2-1,TRBV4-3,-,TRBD2,TGCGCCAGCAGCGCACACGGGGGGGCCGAACAGTTCTTC,CASSAHGGAEQFF
TRBJ2-1,TRBV28,-,TRBD2,TGTGCCAGCAGTTTACTTGCGGGTAGCGGGAGGAACAATGAGCAGTTCTTC,CASSLLAGSGRNNEQFF
TRBJ1-1,TRBV6-5,-,TRBD1,TGTGCCAGCAGCTACGAGGGACAGGGGGTCGCTGAAGCTTTCTTT,CASSYEGQGVAEAFF
TRBJ2-7,TRBV6-9,-,TRBD2,TGTGCCAGCAGTTCATCTCCAGCCGGGAGGCTCTACGAGCAGTACTTC,CASSSSPAGRLYEQYF
TRBJ2-6,TRBV28,once,-,TGTGCCAGCAGTTTATACAGCCATCGTGGGGCCAACGTCCTGACTTTC,CASSLYSHRGANVLTF
TRBJ1-4,TRBV9,-,TRBD1,TGTGCCAGCACGATGACAGGGGGAGGGGGGGAAAAACTGTTTTTT,CASTMTGGGGEKLFF
TRBJ1-4,TRBV15,-,-,TGTGCCACCGGGGCCGGGACAACCAATGAAAAACTGTTTTTT,CATGAGTTNEKLFF
TRBJ2-1,TRBV2,-,TRBD2,TGTGCCAGCAGTGTCGGGGGAGGGCCACGCGATGAGCAGTTCTTC,CASSVGGGPRDEQFF
TRBJ2-5,TRBV5-4,-,TRBD1,TGTGCCAGCAGCCCGATGACAGGGGAAGAGACCCAGTACTTC,CASSPMTGEETQYF
TRBJ2-1,TRBV19,-,TRBD2,TGTGCCAGTAGTATTAGCGGGAGAGCCGCCTACAATGAGCAGTTCTTC,CASSISGRAAYNEQFF
TRBJ1-3,TRBV5-8,-,TRBD1,TGTGCCAGCAGCTGGGGACAGGGAGTCTCTGGAAACACCATATATTTT,CASSWGQGVSGNTIYF
TRBJ2-7,TRBV29-1,once,TRBD1,TGCAGCGTCTCCGACAGGGCCGGATCCTACGAGCAGTACTTC,CSVSDRAGSYEQYF
TRBJ2-1,TRBV6-6,few,TRBD2,TGTGCCAGCGTGGGACTAGGCAATGAGCAGTTCTTC,CASVGLGNEQFF
TRBJ2-1,TRBV18,-,TRBD2,TGTGCCAGCTCACCATGGACTAGCGGAGACAATGAGCAGTTCTTC,CASSPWTSGDNEQFF
TRBJ1-2,TRBV11-2,-,TRBD1,TGTGCCAGCAGCTGGGACCGGGACAGGGCCTCTAAGGGGGGCTACACCTTC,CASSWDRDRASKGGYTF
TRBJ1-2,TRBV6-1,-,-,TGTGCCAGCACCAGTGAAGTAGGGGGTAGCTACACCTTC,CASTSEVGGSYTF
TRBJ1-1,TRBV6-5,few,TRBD1,TGTGCCAGCAGAGAGACAGGGGCGAACACTGAAGCTTTCTTT,CASRETGANTEAFF
TRBJ2-7,TRBV5-1,-,TRBD2,TGCGCCAGCAGCTTGGGGGCGGGAGCCTACGAGCAGTACTTC,CASSLGAGAYEQYF
TRBJ1-2,TRBV5-6,few,-,TGTGCCAGCAGCTTCGCCCAGTTCGATGACACCTTC,CASSFAQFDDTF
TRBJ2-1,TRBV19,-,TRBD1,TGTGCCAGTAACCCGGGACAGGGGGTCAGGAATGAGCAGTTCTTC,CASNPGQGVRNEQFF
TRBJ2-2,TRBV25-1,-,-,TGTGCCAGCAGTGATTACACGATCCCAAAAAACACCGGGGAGCTGTTTTTT,CASSDYTIPKNTGELFF
TRBJ1-5,TRBV19,-,TRBD1,TGTGCCTGTCACGGGACAGACTTCAATCAGCCCCAGCATTTT,CACHGTDFNQPQHF
TRBJ1-1,TRBV7-2,-,-,TGTGCCAGCAGCTTTGGGGGGGCTCCCGGGAACACTGAAGCTTTCTTT,CASSFGGAPGNTEAFF
TRBJ2-1,TRBV7-9,-,-,TGTGCCAGCAGCCAGTCGACTAGTTCGGGAGACAATGAGCAGTTCTTC,CASSQSTSSGDNEQFF
TRBJ1-4,TRBV19,-,-,TGTGCCAGTAGTCCGCCGACCTACAGGGAAAAACTGTTTTTT,CASSPPTYREKLFF
TRBJ2-5,TRBV7-6,-,-,TGTGCCAGCAGCTTATCGGGCGGGGAGGAGACCCAGTACTTC,CASSLSGGEETQYF
TRBJ1-2,TRBV7-6,once,TRBD1,TGTGCCAGCAGCAAGGACAGGACTGATGGCTACACCTTC,CASSKDRTDGYTF
TRBJ2-7,TRBV6-5,-,-,TGTGCCAGCAGTTACGGTGGCCCCTACGAGCAGTACTTC,CASSYGGPYEQYF
TRBJ1-3,TRBV5-1,-,-,TGCGCCAGCAGCCCGTGGGGGCGAAACACCATATATTTT,CASSPWGRNTIYF
TRBJ2-7,TRBV2,-,TRBD2,TGTGCCAGCAGTGAATTGCGGGGGACGAACTACGAGCAGTACTTC,CASSELRGTNYEQYF
TRBJ1-1,TRBV4-3,-,-,TGCGCCAGCAGCCAAGAAGAGTACACTGAAGCTTTCTTT,CASSQEEYTEAFF
TRBJ1-1,TRBV19,-,-,TGTGCCAGTAGTCATTCGGTCACTGAAGCTTTCTTT,CASSHSVTEAFF
TRBJ1-3,TRBV4-3,-,TRBD1,TGCGCCAGCAGCCAAGAGCCGGGACAGATTAGCTCTGGAAACACCATATATTTT,CASSQEPGQISSGNTIYF
TRBJ1-4,TRBV29-1,few,TRBD1,TGCAGCGTTACAGGGGGAACTAATGAAAAACTGTTTTTT,CSVTGGTNEKLFF
TRBJ1-5,TRBV18,-,TRBD1,TGTGCCAGCTCACTACTGGAACAGGGGGCTACAAATCAGCCCCAGCATTTT,CASSLLEQGATNQPQHF
TRBJ2-7,TRBV27,-,TRBD2,TGTGCCAGTTGGGGAGGGTACGAGCAGTACTTC,CASWGGYEQYF
TRBJ1-5,TRBV2,once,-,TGTGCCAGCAGCGATGACAGTCAGCCCCAGCATTTT,CASSDDSQPQHF
TRBJ2-5,TRBV7-2,-,TRBD2,TGTGCCAGCAGCTTTGGGGGGGGTCAAGAGACCCAGTACTTC,CASSFGGGQETQYF
TRBJ2-7,TRBV2,once,TRBD2,TGTGCCAGCAGACCCACTGGGACTAGCGGATCCTACGAGCAGTACTTC,CASRPTGTSGSYEQYF
TRBJ1-5,TRBV5-1,-,-,TGCGCCAGCAGCTTGGGGGGCGGCAATCAGCCCCAGCATTTT,CASSLGGGNQPQHF
TRBJ2-5,TRBV27,-,TRBD1,TGTGCCAGCAGTTCAGGGACAGGACGAGAGACCCAGTACTTC,CASSSGTGRETQYF
TRBJ1-2,TRBV6-5,-,-,TGTGCCAGCAGGCGGGGGCGTAACTATGGCTACACCTTC,CASRRGRNYGYTF
TRBJ2-5,TRBV5-6,few,TRBD2,TGTGCCAGCAGCTTCGATCCGGGACTAGCGAAAGAGACCCAGTACTTC,CASSFDPGLAKETQYF
TRBJ2-7,TRBV18,few,TRBD2,TGTGCCAGCTCACAACCGGGTCTAGCGGGGGCCTACGAGCAGTACTTC,CASSQPGLAGAYEQYF
TRBJ2-7,TRBV28,-,TRBD2,TGTGCCAGCAGTTTTCGGAGACACAGGAGCGGGAGGTACGAGCAGTACTTC,CASSFRRHRSGRYEQYF
TRBJ2-3,TRBV11-2,-,TRBD2,TGTGCCAGCAGCTTCTTAGCGGGGGCTGGCACAGATACGCAGTATTTT,CASSFLAGAGTDTQYF
TRBJ1-6,TRBV5-1,-,-,TGCGCCAGCTCCGGAGGTAGCTATAATTCACCCCTCCACTTT,CASSGGSYNSPLHF
TRBJ1-5,TRBV2,-,-,TGTGCCAGCAGTGCTACAGATCTAAATCAGCCCCAGCATTTT,CASSATDLNQPQHF
TRBJ1-2,TRBV7-9,-,-,TGTGCCAGCAGCTCCCTAGAGGTCACCGGGAGCTATGGCTACACCTTC,CASSSLEVTGSYGYTF